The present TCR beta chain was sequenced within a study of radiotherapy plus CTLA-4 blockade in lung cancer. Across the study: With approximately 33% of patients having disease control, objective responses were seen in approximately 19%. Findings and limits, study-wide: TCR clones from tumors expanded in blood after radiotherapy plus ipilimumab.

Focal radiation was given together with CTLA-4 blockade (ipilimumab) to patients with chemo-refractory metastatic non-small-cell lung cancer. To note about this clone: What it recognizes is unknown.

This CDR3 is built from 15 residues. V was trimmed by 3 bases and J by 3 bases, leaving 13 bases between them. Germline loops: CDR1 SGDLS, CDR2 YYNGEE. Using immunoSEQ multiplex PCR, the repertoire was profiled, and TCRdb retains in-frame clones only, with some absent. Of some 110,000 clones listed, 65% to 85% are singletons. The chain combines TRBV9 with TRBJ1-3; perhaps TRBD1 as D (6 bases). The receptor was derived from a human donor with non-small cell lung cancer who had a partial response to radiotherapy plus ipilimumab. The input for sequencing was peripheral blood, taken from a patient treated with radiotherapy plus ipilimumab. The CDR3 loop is CASSAPGTLGNTIYF. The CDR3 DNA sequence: TGTGCCAGCAGCGCGCCCGGGACACTTGGAAACACCATATATTTT.